This T cell receptor beta chain is drawn from a study of cytomegalovirus exposure and HLA in healthy donors. Overall study findings and caveats: An analysis done earlier found most TCR beta V segments productive about 87% or about 30% of the time. The study reported that TCR beta sequences accurately predicted HLA-A and HLA-B alleles in most subjects. It was fewer than 200 TCR beta chains that were listed as cytomegalovirus-associated.

A remark on this clone: Its antigen is still unknown.

Trimming cost V 4 bases and J 7 bases; bases outside gene matches: 15. The V gene's germline CDR1 is GTSNPN and CDR2 SVGIG (reference sequence). This CDR3 has 17 residues. This PCR relied on a set of 60 Vbeta primers and 13 Jbeta primers. Here immunoSEQ multiplex PCR was the method, and the copy in TCRdb shows in-frame clones only, minus some. The sample includes 200,000 to 250,000 clones, 75% to 80% of them seen just once. This receptor was obtained from a man aged 18 to 30 in good health and CMV-seronegative. The sample comprised PBMCs. The chain joins TRBV30 to TRBJ2-1; 11 bases line up with TRBD2. The CDR3 protein is CAWIRRWETSGKNEQFF. CDR3 DNA sequence: TGTGCCTGGATAAGACGATGGGAGACTAGCGGGAAGAATGAGCAGTTCTTC. Full variable domain (missing parts from reference TRBV30 and TRBJ2-1): SQTIHQWPATLVQPVGSPLSLECTVEGTSNPNLYWYRQAAGRGLQLLFYSVGIGQISSEVPQNLSASRPQDRQFILSSKKLLLSDSGFYLCAWIRRWETSGKNEQFFGPGTRLTVL.